These T cell receptor beta chains were read from a single sample in a study of T cells in narcolepsy. Here immunoSEQ multiplex PCR was the method, and the copy in TCRdb shows in-frame clones only, minus some. The sample gives under 35,000 clones, 80% to 85% of which show up once; approximately 2.7% is in the top ten. Specimen: CD45RA- memory CD4+ T cells from PBMCs. These receptors were collected from a human donor with narcolepsy. The CDR3 runs from the conserved cysteine through the conserved F or W. The order of the fields is CDR3 protein, CDR3 DNA, J gene, clone size, V gene, CDR3 length, D gene. A D gene is named only where the DNA matches it firmly. Clone size is stated in some rows and not others, as once, few, many or a class when expanded.

CDR3 protein: CASSPGARETQYF; CDR3 DNA: TGTGCCAGCAGCCCAGGGGCGCGAGAGACCCAGTACTTC; J gene: TRBJ2-5; clone size: .; V gene: TRBV7-3; CDR3 length: 13; D gene: .
CDR3 protein: CASSLRPNQPQHF; CDR3 DNA: TGCGCCAGCAGCTTGCGTCCCAATCAGCCCCAGCATTTT; J gene: TRBJ1-5; clone size: .; V gene: TRBV5-1; CDR3 length: 13; D gene: .
CDR3 protein: CASSSSDRGDKKLFF; CDR3 DNA: TGTGCCAGCAGCTCCTCAGACAGGGGAGACAAAAAACTGTTTTTT; J gene: TRBJ1-4; clone size: .; V gene: TRBV11-2; CDR3 length: 15; D gene: TRBD1
CDR3 protein: CASNHYRTEAFF; CDR3 DNA: TGTGCCAGTAATCATTATAGGACTGAAGCTTTCTTT; J gene: TRBJ1-1; clone size: .; V gene: TRBV19; CDR3 length: 12; D gene: .
CDR3 protein: CASSLGVAGSEQYF; CDR3 DNA: TGTGCCAGCAGCTTAGGGGTAGCGGGGAGCGAGCAGTACTTC; J gene: TRBJ2-7; clone size: .; V gene: TRBV7-9; CDR3 length: 14; D gene: TRBD2
CDR3 protein: CASSLASGTSSYNEQFF; CDR3 DNA: TGCGCCAGCAGCTTGGCTAGCGGAACCTCATCCTACAATGAGCAGTTCTTC; J gene: TRBJ2-1; clone size: .; V gene: TRBV5-1; CDR3 length: 17; D gene: TRBD2
CDR3 protein: CSVVGSGSGNQPQHF; CDR3 DNA: TGCAGCGTGGTGGGGTCAGGGAGTGGCAATCAGCCCCAGCATTTT; J gene: TRBJ1-5; clone size: .; V gene: TRBV29-1; CDR3 length: 15; D gene: .
CDR3 protein: CASSPQGNGNQPQHF; CDR3 DNA: TGTGCCAGCAGTCCACAGGGGAATGGCAATCAGCCCCAGCATTTT; J gene: TRBJ1-5; clone size: few; V gene: TRBV27; CDR3 length: 15; D gene: TRBD1
CDR3 protein: CASSPPLAGARYNEQFF; CDR3 DNA: TGTGCCAGCAGCCCGCCACTAGCGGGAGCGAGGTACAATGAGCAGTTCTTC; J gene: TRBJ2-1; clone size: .; V gene: TRBV5-4; CDR3 length: 17; D gene: TRBD2
CDR3 protein: CASSLIQVSTDTQYF; CDR3 DNA: TGTGCCAGCAGCTTGATACAGGTTAGCACAGATACGCAGTATTTT; J gene: TRBJ2-3; clone size: .; V gene: TRBV5-6; CDR3 length: 15; D gene: .
CDR3 protein: CASSQGWETEAFF; CDR3 DNA: TGCGCCAGCAGCCAGGGTTGGGAGACTGAAGCTTTCTTT; J gene: TRBJ1-1; clone size: .; V gene: TRBV10-1; CDR3 length: 13; D gene: .
CDR3 protein: CAWSRGNTDTQYF; CDR3 DNA: TGTGCCTGGAGTAGAGGGAACACAGATACGCAGTATTTT; J gene: TRBJ2-3; clone size: .; V gene: TRBV30; CDR3 length: 13; D gene: .
CDR3 protein: CASGERGSSANTGELFF; CDR3 DNA: TGTGCTAGTGGGGAAAGAGGGAGTTCTGCGAACACCGGGGAGCTGTTTTTT; J gene: TRBJ2-2; clone size: .; V gene: TRBV12-5; CDR3 length: 17; D gene: .
CDR3 protein: CASSYRGQGYEQYF; CDR3 DNA: TGTGCCAGCAGTTACCGGGGACAGGGGTACGAGCAGTACTTC; J gene: TRBJ2-7; clone size: few; V gene: TRBV6-6; CDR3 length: 14; D gene: TRBD1
CDR3 protein: CSVRQGPQETQYF; CDR3 DNA: TGCAGCGTTAGACAGGGTCCCCAAGAGACCCAGTACTTC; J gene: TRBJ2-5; clone size: few; V gene: TRBV29-1; CDR3 length: 13; D gene: TRBD1
CDR3 protein: CASSYSTGAGELFF; CDR3 DNA: TGTGCCAGCAGTTACTCGACAGGGGCCGGGGAGCTGTTTTTT; J gene: TRBJ2-2; clone size: .; V gene: TRBV6-6; CDR3 length: 14; D gene: TRBD1
CDR3 protein: CASSLVAVTNTGELFF; CDR3 DNA: TGTGCCAGCAGCTTGGTGGCCGTGACAAACACCGGGGAGCTGTTTTTT; J gene: TRBJ2-2; clone size: few; V gene: TRBV5-4; CDR3 length: 16; D gene: .
CDR3 protein: CASSEASLASGYEQYF; CDR3 DNA: TGTGCCAGCAGTGAAGCAAGCCTAGCCTCCGGCTACGAGCAGTACTTC; J gene: TRBJ2-7; clone size: .; V gene: TRBV6-1; CDR3 length: 16; D gene: .
CDR3 protein: CASSIVGTGLEQFF; CDR3 DNA: TGTGCCAGCAGCATTGTGGGGACAGGGCTTGAGCAGTTCTTC; J gene: TRBJ2-1; clone size: .; V gene: TRBV5-6; CDR3 length: 14; D gene: TRBD1
CDR3 protein: CASSQEGGRGNQPQHF; CDR3 DNA: TGCGCCAGCAGCCAAGAGGGGGGCAGGGGGAATCAGCCCCAGCATTTT; J gene: TRBJ1-5; clone size: .; V gene: TRBV4-1; CDR3 length: 16; D gene: TRBD1
CDR3 protein: CASSISGMRGEQYF; CDR3 DNA: TGTGCCAGTAGTATTTCAGGCATGAGAGGGGAGCAGTACTTC; J gene: TRBJ2-7; clone size: .; V gene: TRBV19; CDR3 length: 14; D gene: .
CDR3 protein: CASTRNMNTEAFF; CDR3 DNA: TGTGCCAGTACCAGGAACATGAACACTGAAGCTTTCTTT; J gene: TRBJ1-1; clone size: few; V gene: TRBV19; CDR3 length: 13; D gene: .
CDR3 protein: CASSPEGQATYEQYF; CDR3 DNA: TGTGCCAGCAGCCCCGAGGGACAGGCCACCTACGAGCAGTACTTC; J gene: TRBJ2-7; clone size: .; V gene: TRBV5-6; CDR3 length: 15; D gene: TRBD1
CDR3 protein: CASSPRDSREKLFF; CDR3 DNA: TGTGCCAGCAGTCCCCGGGACAGTAGGGAAAAACTGTTTTTT; J gene: TRBJ1-4; clone size: .; V gene: TRBV5-5; CDR3 length: 14; D gene: TRBD1
CDR3 protein: CASSTGLAGGLTETQYF; CDR3 DNA: TGTGCCAGCAGCACCGGACTAGCGGGGGGCCTAACCGAGACCCAGTACTTC; J gene: TRBJ2-5; clone size: once; V gene: TRBV7-2; CDR3 length: 17; D gene: TRBD2
CDR3 protein: CASSRPGQSGREPQHF; CDR3 DNA: TGTGCCAGCAGTCGACCGGGACAGAGTGGGAGGGAGCCCCAGCATTTT; J gene: TRBJ1-5; clone size: .; V gene: TRBV6-4; CDR3 length: 16; D gene: TRBD1
CDR3 protein: CASGSSTASGANVLTF; CDR3 DNA: TGTGCTAGTGGTTCGTCGACGGCATCTGGGGCCAACGTCCTGACTTTC; J gene: TRBJ2-6; clone size: .; V gene: TRBV12-5; CDR3 length: 16; D gene: .
CDR3 protein: CASSSGQGANYGYTF; CDR3 DNA: TGTGCCAGCAGTTCCGGACAGGGGGCTAACTATGGCTACACCTTC; J gene: TRBJ1-2; clone size: .; V gene: TRBV2; CDR3 length: 15; D gene: TRBD1
CDR3 protein: CASSPRPGVGSGPGELFF; CDR3 DNA: TGTGCCAGCTCACCACGCCCGGGGGTCGGGTCCGGGCCCGGGGAGCTGTTTTTT; J gene: TRBJ2-2; clone size: .; V gene: TRBV18; CDR3 length: 18; D gene: .
CDR3 protein: CASTQPGPTLYGYTF; CDR3 DNA: TGTGCCAGCACCCAACCGGGACCGACGCTCTATGGCTACACCTTC; J gene: TRBJ1-2; clone size: .; V gene: TRBV28; CDR3 length: 15; D gene: .
CDR3 protein: CASRDSVTDTQYF; CDR3 DNA: TGTGCCAGCCGGGACAGTGTCACAGATACGCAGTATTTT; J gene: TRBJ2-3; clone size: .; V gene: TRBV28; CDR3 length: 13; D gene: TRBD1
CDR3 protein: CASSPGTPEYAPQHF; CDR3 DNA: TGTGCCAGCAGCCCCGGGACCCCCGAGTATGCGCCCCAGCATTTT; J gene: TRBJ1-5; clone size: .; V gene: TRBV6-1; CDR3 length: 15; D gene: .
CDR3 protein: CASSKRLGGRYYGYTF; CDR3 DNA: TGTGCCAGCAGCAAAAGGTTGGGCGGACGATACTATGGCTACACCTTC; J gene: TRBJ1-2; clone size: .; V gene: TRBV21-1; CDR3 length: 16; D gene: .
CDR3 protein: CASSPGTGRPTDTQYF; CDR3 DNA: TGTGCCAGCAGCCCCGGGACAGGTCGCCCCACAGATACGCAGTATTTT; J gene: TRBJ2-3; clone size: .; V gene: TRBV5-8; CDR3 length: 16; D gene: TRBD1
CDR3 protein: CASSPLQGALGQPQHF; CDR3 DNA: TGTGCCAGCAGTCCATTACAGGGTGCCCTGGGTCAGCCCCAGCATTTT; J gene: TRBJ1-5; clone size: .; V gene: TRBV27; CDR3 length: 16; D gene: .
CDR3 protein: CASSINRYNEQFF; CDR3 DNA: TGTGCCAGTAGTATTAACCGCTACAATGAGCAGTTCTTC; J gene: TRBJ2-1; clone size: .; V gene: TRBV19; CDR3 length: 13; D gene: .
CDR3 protein: CASSPSGSMNTEAFF; CDR3 DNA: TGCGCCAGCAGCCCTTCGGGATCCATGAACACTGAAGCTTTCTTT; J gene: TRBJ1-1; clone size: once; V gene: TRBV5-1; CDR3 length: 15; D gene: .
CDR3 protein: CASSPGGSTDTQYF; CDR3 DNA: TGCGCCAGCAGCCCGGGGGGGTCCACAGATACGCAGTATTTT; J gene: TRBJ2-3; clone size: .; V gene: TRBV10-1; CDR3 length: 14; D gene: TRBD2
CDR3 protein: CASRTSGSTEQYF; CDR3 DNA: TGCGCCAGCCGTACTAGCGGGAGTACCGAGCAGTACTTC; J gene: TRBJ2-7; clone size: .; V gene: TRBV5-1; CDR3 length: 13; D gene: TRBD2
CDR3 protein: CASSSPPGRMNTEAFF; CDR3 DNA: TGTGCCAGCAGCTCACCTCCGGGACGTATGAACACTGAAGCTTTCTTT; J gene: TRBJ1-1; clone size: .; V gene: TRBV7-2; CDR3 length: 16; D gene: .